The rows below give T cell receptor beta chains drawn from one sample of a study of T cell changes during pregnancy in multiple sclerosis. Here immunoSEQ multiplex PCR was the method, and the copy in TCRdb shows in-frame clones only, minus some. In the table there are about 120,000 clones, around 93% of which are singletons. The starting material was peripheral blood, obtained before pregnancy. The receptors come from a female donor with multiple sclerosis, enrolled in a pregnancy study. CDR3s include the opening cysteine and the closing phenylalanine or tryptophan. Fields, in order: J gene, CDR3 length, V gene, CDR3 protein.

J gene: TRBJ2-7
CDR3 length: 15
V gene: TRBV19
CDR3 protein: CASSYQGRGTYEQYF

J gene: TRBJ1-6
CDR3 length: 15
V gene: TRBV2
CDR3 protein: CASSEGRTTNSPLHF

J gene: TRBJ2-7
CDR3 length: 11
V gene: TRBV10-3
CDR3 protein: CAATTADEQYF

J gene: TRBJ2-1
CDR3 length: 13
V gene: TRBV6-6
CDR3 protein: CASSYSTQNEQFF

J gene: TRBJ1-1
CDR3 length: 19
V gene: TRBV21-1
CDR3 protein: CASSNFQPTGRSVLTEAFF

J gene: TRBJ2-3
CDR3 length: 17
V gene: TRBV9
CDR3 protein: CASSVGGSGGAPDTQYF

J gene: TRBJ2-5
CDR3 length: 13
V gene: TRBV4-1
CDR3 protein: CASSRTPQETQYF

J gene: TRBJ1-2
CDR3 length: 14
V gene: TRBV5-4
CDR3 protein: CASRSGTGRGGYTF

J gene: TRBJ1-3
CDR3 length: 16
V gene: TRBV30
CDR3 protein: CAWSLAPPDRGNTIYF

J gene: TRBJ2-7
CDR3 length: 16
V gene: TRBV18
CDR3 protein: CASSANARGTSYEQYF

J gene: TRBJ2-7
CDR3 length: 13
V gene: TRBV7-3
CDR3 protein: CASSTSGTGWQYF

J gene: TRBJ2-1
CDR3 length: 15
V gene: TRBV6-6
CDR3 protein: CASSSTGGAYNEQFF

J gene: TRBJ2-5
CDR3 length: 13
V gene: TRBV5-1
CDR3 protein: CASRGLAQETQYF

J gene: TRBJ2-2
CDR3 length: 14
V gene: TRBV9
CDR3 protein: CASSLQGGTGELFF

J gene: TRBJ2-3
CDR3 length: 18
V gene: TRBV28
CDR3 protein: CASSSRMGSWANTDTQYF

J gene: TRBJ2-3
CDR3 length: 15
V gene: TRBV5-1
CDR3 protein: CASSLEGGPMDTQYF

J gene: TRBJ1-3
CDR3 length: 16
V gene: TRBV9
CDR3 protein: CASSVVPGGTGNTIYF

J gene: TRBJ2-7
CDR3 length: 15
V gene: TRBV18
CDR3 protein: CASSQDHHSSYEQYF

J gene: TRBJ2-7
CDR3 length: 15
V gene: TRBV19
CDR3 protein: CASSRGTSGSYEQYF

J gene: TRBJ2-1
CDR3 length: 13
V gene: TRBV25-1
CDR3 protein: CASSDGGRVEQFF

J gene: TRBJ2-1
CDR3 length: 16
V gene: TRBV4-1
CDR3 protein: CASSHGGRSSYNEQFF

J gene: TRBJ2-1
CDR3 length: 11
V gene: TRBV20-1
CDR3 protein: CSARDPLREFF

J gene: TRBJ2-5
CDR3 length: 14
V gene: TRBV5-1
CDR3 protein: CASSLVGGPETQYF

J gene: TRBJ2-7
CDR3 length: 13
V gene: TRBV5-1
CDR3 protein: CASSLSGGYEQYF

J gene: TRBJ2-6
CDR3 length: 15
V gene: TRBV19
CDR3 protein: CASSVQGPRANVLTF

J gene: TRBJ1-2
CDR3 length: 13
V gene: TRBV7-9
CDR3 protein: CASSRGARDGYTF

J gene: TRBJ1-5
CDR3 length: 15
V gene: TRBV5-6
CDR3 protein: CASNRYRDTNQPQHF

J gene: TRBJ1-2
CDR3 length: 14
V gene: TRBV19
CDR3 protein: CGSSQSLRGYGYTF

J gene: TRBJ1-1
CDR3 length: 17
V gene: TRBV7-6
CDR3 protein: CASSLTGGTAMNTEAFF

J gene: TRBJ2-4
CDR3 length: 13
V gene: TRBV7-6
CDR3 protein: CASSLGQGSIQYF

J gene: TRBJ2-2
CDR3 length: 17
V gene: TRBV11-2
CDR3 protein: CASSLVGSSGRTGELFF

J gene: TRBJ2-2
CDR3 length: 19
V gene: TRBV18
CDR3 protein: CASSPLRSASGSVTGELFF

J gene: TRBJ1-2
CDR3 length: 14
V gene: TRBV19
CDR3 protein: CASRNRGKGYGYTF

J gene: TRBJ1-3
CDR3 length: 17
V gene: TRBV7-9
CDR3 protein: CASSSTGSPSSGNTIYF

J gene: TRBJ1-1
CDR3 length: 13
V gene: TRBV6-1
CDR3 protein: CASSLQGNTEAFF

J gene: TRBJ2-2
CDR3 length: 16
V gene: TRBV4-2
CDR3 protein: CASSQTTRGNTGELFF

J gene: TRBJ1-6
CDR3 length: 15
V gene: TRBV6-6
CDR3 protein: CASSTHREYNSPLHF